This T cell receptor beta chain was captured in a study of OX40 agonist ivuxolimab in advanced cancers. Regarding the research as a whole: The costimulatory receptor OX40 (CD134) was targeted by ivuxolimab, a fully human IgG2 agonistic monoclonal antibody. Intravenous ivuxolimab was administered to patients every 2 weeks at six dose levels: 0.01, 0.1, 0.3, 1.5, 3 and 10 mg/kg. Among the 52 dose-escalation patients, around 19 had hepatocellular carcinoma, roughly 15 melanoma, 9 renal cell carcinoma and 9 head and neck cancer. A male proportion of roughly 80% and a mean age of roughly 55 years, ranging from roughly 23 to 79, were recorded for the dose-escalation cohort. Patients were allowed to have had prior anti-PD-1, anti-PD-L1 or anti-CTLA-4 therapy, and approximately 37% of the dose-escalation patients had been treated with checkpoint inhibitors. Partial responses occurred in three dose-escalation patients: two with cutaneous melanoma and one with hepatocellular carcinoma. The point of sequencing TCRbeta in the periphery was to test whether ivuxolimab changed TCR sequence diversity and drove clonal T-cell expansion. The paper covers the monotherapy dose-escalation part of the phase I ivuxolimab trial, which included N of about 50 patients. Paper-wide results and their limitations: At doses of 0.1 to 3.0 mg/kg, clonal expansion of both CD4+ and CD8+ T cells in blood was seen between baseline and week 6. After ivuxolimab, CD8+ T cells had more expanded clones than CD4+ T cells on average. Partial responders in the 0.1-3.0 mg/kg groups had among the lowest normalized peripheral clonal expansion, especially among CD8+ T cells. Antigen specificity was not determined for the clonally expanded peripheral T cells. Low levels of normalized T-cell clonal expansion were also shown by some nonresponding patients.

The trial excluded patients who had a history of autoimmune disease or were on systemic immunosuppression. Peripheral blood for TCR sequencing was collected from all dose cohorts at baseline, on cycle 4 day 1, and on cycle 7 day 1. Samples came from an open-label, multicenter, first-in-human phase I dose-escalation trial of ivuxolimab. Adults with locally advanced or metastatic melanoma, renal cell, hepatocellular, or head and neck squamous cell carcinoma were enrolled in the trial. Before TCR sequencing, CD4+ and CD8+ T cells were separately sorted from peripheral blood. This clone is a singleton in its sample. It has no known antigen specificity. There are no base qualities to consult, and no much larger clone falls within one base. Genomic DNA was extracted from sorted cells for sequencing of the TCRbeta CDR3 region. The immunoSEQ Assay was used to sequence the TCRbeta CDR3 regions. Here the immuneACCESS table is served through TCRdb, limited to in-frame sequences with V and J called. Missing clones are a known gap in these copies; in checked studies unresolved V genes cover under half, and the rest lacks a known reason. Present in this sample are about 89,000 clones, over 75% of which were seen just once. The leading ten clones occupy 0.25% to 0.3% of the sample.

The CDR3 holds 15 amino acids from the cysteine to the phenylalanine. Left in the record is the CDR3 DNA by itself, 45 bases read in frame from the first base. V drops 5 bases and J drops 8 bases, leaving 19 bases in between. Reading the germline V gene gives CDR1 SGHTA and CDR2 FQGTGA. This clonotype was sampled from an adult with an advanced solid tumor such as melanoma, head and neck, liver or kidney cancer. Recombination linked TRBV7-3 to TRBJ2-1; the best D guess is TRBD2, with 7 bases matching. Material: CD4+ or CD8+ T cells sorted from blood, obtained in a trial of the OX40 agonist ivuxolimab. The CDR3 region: CASSPGGGGWDEQFF. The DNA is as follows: TGTGCCAGCAGCCCCGGGGGAGGGGGTTGGGATGAGCAGTTCTTC.